Described below is a single T cell receptor beta chain sequence and its context. What it binds is not known. The data derive from a study of T cell repertoires in cytomegalovirus infection. Study background: Shared public TCR beta signatures pointed to both CMV infection and a matching HLA type. Study results and limitations: In two of eight donors, the top clonotype was HLA-C-restricted CMV-specific. Carriers of CMV and the relevant HLA type were discriminated by public TCR beta frequency.

The germline gives CDR1 LGHDT, CDR2 YNNKEL (reference sequence). CDR3 length equals 15 residues. The V gene lost 0 bases and the J gene lost 2 bases, with 9 bases spanning the gap. From the reads, TCRdb called clonotypes with MiXCR, one entry per CDR3 protein. The sample records some 180,000 distinct CDR3 sequences, approximately 20% being singletons. The clonotype comes from a human donor in good health (CMV status not recorded). Some clones in this sample may be carry-over from other donors' samples. The chain couples TRBV3-1 to TRBJ2-3, with no clear D. The sequencing sample was made of PBMCs. CDR3 protein: CASSQEGRHTDTQYF. The CDR3 coding sequence is TGTGCCAGCAGCCAAGAAGGCAGACACACAGATACGCAGTATTTT.